The 8 T cell receptor beta chains below were found in one sample sequenced in a study of beta chain features in type 1 diabetes. Study-wide results and limits: There was a moderate but significant shortening of TCRB CDR3s in all four CD4+ subsets of Type 1 diabetes patients.

Expressed TCRB transcripts were sequenced because the isolated RNA had all been reverse transcribed beforehand. Clones were read by immunoSEQ multiplex PCR, and TCRdb kept only the in-frame ones, dropping some. This table has about 740,000 clones, roughly an eighth appearing once. Antigen specificity for these receptors is unknown. The sequenced material came from naive CD4+ T cells from blood. The source is a man aged 18-30 years with type 1 diabetes.

The chain carries TRBV7-9 and TRBJ1-5; D unclear. CDR3 size: 13 residues. The ends were cut back, 3 bases at V and 4 bases at J, with 7 bases in the middle. Per the germline V gene, CDR1 is SEHNR and CDR2 is FQNEAQ (reference sequence). The CDR3 is CASSFRENQPQHF. The CDR3 bases are TGTGCCAGCAGCTTTAGGGAGAATCAGCCCCAGCATTTT.

V is TRBV6-6 and J is TRBJ2-7, with D maybe TRBD1 (6 bases). Trimming cost V 6 bases and J 5 bases, with 23 bases left between them. CDR3 length equals 16 residues. Germline V CDR1 and CDR2: MNHNY, SVGAGI (reference sequence). The CDR3 region is CASSPIKQGFSHEQYF. CDR3 sequence (DNA): TGTGCCAGCAGCCCAATTAAACAGGGTTTTTCGCACGAGCAGTACTTC.

There are a few counts of this clone. The chain links TRBV18 to TRBJ2-7; D assignment may be TRBD1 or TRBD2 (5 bases each). Between the trimmed V and J ends, which lost 0 bases and 6 bases, there was a span of 15 bases. The CDR3 totals 15 residues. In germline, CDR1 is KGHSH, CDR2 LQKENI. The CDR3 protein is CASSPPGAGSLEQYF. The DNA for the CDR3 is TGTGCCAGCTCACCACCCGGGGCTGGATCTCTCGAGCAGTACTTC.

CDR3: CAWSVLAPGYTF. As DNA, the CDR3 is TGTGCCTGGAGTGTACTAGCTCCGGGCTACACCTTC. The rearrangement links TRBV30 to TRBJ1-2, with no clear D. The CDR3 length is 12 residues. V was trimmed by 0 bases and J by 8 bases, leaving 10 bases between them. Germline V gene lookup returns CDR1 GTSNPN and CDR2 SVGIG (reference sequence).

This chain joins TRBV25-1 and TRBJ2-4; no firm D call. Germline CDR1 is MGHDK and CDR2 is SYGVNS. The CDR3 contains 12 residues. V was shortened by 3 bases and J by 10 bases, with 10 bases between the two germline ends. The CDR3 loop reads CASSELGEIQYF. The DNA of the CDR3 is TGTGCCAGCAGTGAGTTGGGTGAGATTCAGTACTTC.

The chain uses TRBV9 and TRBJ1-3; D is unclear. Trimming took off 4 bases at V and 0 bases at J, with 8 bases between the two ends. The CDR3 length is 14 residues. Germline V lookup: CDR1 SGDLS, CDR2 YYNGEE. CDR3 DNA sequence: TGTGCCAGCAGCAGGGAGAGCTCTGGAAACACCATATATTTT. Translated, it gives CASSRESSGNTIYF.

The rearrangement joins TRBV7-9 to TRBJ1-2; no reliable D call. V was pared by 6 bases and J by 5 bases, with 13 bases between. CDR3 length: 13 amino acids. CDR1 and CDR2 from the germline V gene are SEHNR and FQNEAQ (reference sequence). DNA for the CDR3: TGTGCCAGCAGTGGAGCGGCAGGATATGGCTACACCTTC. It yields the protein CASSGAAGYGYTF.

The rearrangement joins TRBV19 to TRBJ1-1, with unresolved D. The CDR3 contains 15 residues. Per germline, CDR1 LNHDA and CDR2 SQIVND (reference sequence). V lost 8 bases and J 0 bases, leaving 16 bases between the germline ends. In nucleotides, the CDR3 is TGTGCCAGTGGGAGGTCTTCAGGCGTGAACACTGAAGCTTTCTTT. Residues: CASGRSSGVNTEAFF. The full variable domain, in which reference TRBV19 and TRBJ1-1 provide the parts outside the CDR3, is DGGITQSPKYLFRKEGQNVTLSCEQNLNHDAMYWYRQDPGQGLRLIYYSQIVNDFQKGDIAEGYSVSREKKESFPLTVTSAQKNPTAFYLCASGRSSGVNTEAFFGQGTRLTVV.